The rows below give T cell receptor beta chains drawn from one sample of a study of T cell repertoires in ileal Crohn's disease. Method: immunoSEQ multiplex PCR; TCRdb's copy keeps in-frame clones and lacks some. Of under 20,000 clones listed, roughly 72% are singletons. Sequencing was carried out using ileal tissue. These TCRs come from an adult with Crohn's disease. Both conserved end residues are part of each CDR3. D genes are given only for firm matches. Expanded clones are given a class, and other clones once, few, many or no size at all.

clone_size,j_call,v_call,d_call,cdr3_aa,cdr3_nt
.,TRBJ2-7,TRBV11-3,.,CASSFPMYF,TGTGCCAGCAGCTTCCCAATGTACTTC
.,TRBJ2-1,TRBV4-3,TRBD1,CASSRETGREQFF,TGCGCCAGCAGCCGCGAGACAGGGCGTGAGCAGTTCTTC
.,TRBJ2-1,TRBV2,.,CASSAYREPFF,TGTGCCAGCAGTGCCTACCGTGAACCCTTCTTC
.,TRBJ2-3,TRBV5-1,TRBD2,CASSSAGGTDTQYF,TGCGCCAGCAGCTCGGCGGGGGGCACAGATACGCAGTATTTT
.,TRBJ2-7,TRBV29-1,.,CSVVRFGSSYEQYF,TGCAGCGTTGTAAGGTTTGGGAGCTCCTACGAGCAGTACTTC
.,TRBJ2-7,TRBV18,TRBD2,CASSPRHPGLAHKFGSYEQYF,TGTGCCAGCTCACCGAGGCACCCGGGACTAGCTCACAAATTCGGTTCCTACGAGCAGTACTTC
.,TRBJ2-7,TRBV4-1,.,CASSQYANYEQYF,TGCGCCAGCAGCCAATATGCTAACTACGAGCAGTACTTC
.,TRBJ1-1,TRBV29-1,.,CSVEQGRWAEAFF,TGCAGCGTTGAACAGGGCCGGTGGGCTGAAGCTTTCTTT
.,TRBJ1-1,TRBV30,TRBD1,CAWEGQMNTEAFF,TGTGCCTGGGAGGGACAGATGAACACTGAAGCTTTCTTT
medium-sized,TRBJ2-7,TRBV6-1,.,CASSETAGGSYEQYF,TGTGCCAGCAGTGAAACGGCAGGGGGGAGCTACGAGCAGTACTTC
.,TRBJ1-3,TRBV2,.,CATSPWDTGFGNTIYF,TGTGCCACCTCTCCATGGGACACAGGGTTCGGAAACACCATATATTTT
.,TRBJ2-3,TRBV7-3,.,CASSREIADTQYF,TGTGCCAGCAGCCGAGAAATAGCGGATACGCAGTATTTT
.,TRBJ2-7,TRBV5-4,TRBD2,CASSPNSGKAYEQYF,TGTGCCAGCAGCCCTAATAGCGGGAAGGCCTACGAGCAGTACTTC
.,TRBJ2-2,TRBV9,TRBD1,CASSVGPGGTGELFF,TGTGCCAGCAGCGTAGGACCAGGGGGAACCGGGGAGCTGTTTTTT
.,TRBJ1-3,TRBV9,TRBD1,CASSVTGEGNTIYF,TGTGCCAGCAGCGTGACAGGGGAGGGAAACACCATATATTTT
.,TRBJ2-2,TRBV29-1,.,CSVLNTGELFF,TGCAGCGTTTTAAACACCGGGGAGCTGTTTTTT
.,TRBJ2-2,TRBV19,TRBD2,CASSTGLPNTGELFF,TGTGCCAGTAGTACGGGACTACCAAACACCGGGGAGCTGTTTTTT
once,TRBJ2-7,TRBV5-6,TRBD1,CASSRDRGNPSYEQYF,TGTGCCAGCAGCCGAGACAGGGGGAATCCCTCCTACGAGCAGTACTTC
.,TRBJ2-4,TRBV6-5,.,CASSYDLAKNIQYF,TGTGCCAGCAGTTATGACTTAGCCAAAAACATTCAGTACTTC
few,TRBJ1-5,TRBV2,.,CASRADGHGSQHF,TGTGCCAGCAGAGCCGACGGACACGGGTCCCAGCATTTT
.,TRBJ1-4,TRBV5-1,TRBD1,CASSLQGDGEKLFF,TGCGCCAGCAGCTTACAGGGGGACGGTGAAAAACTGTTTTTT
.,TRBJ1-5,TRBV28,.,CASSLSGVIQPQHF,TGTGCCAGCAGTTTATCAGGGGTTATACAGCCCCAGCATTTT
.,TRBJ2-3,TRBV30,.,CAWTGGEDTQYF,TGTGCCTGGACGGGGGGCGAGGATACGCAGTATTTT
.,TRBJ2-3,TRBV2,.,CASRQDFSDTQYF,TGTGCCAGCAGGCAGGATTTCTCAGATACGCAGTATTTT
.,TRBJ2-2,TRBV4-1,.,CASSQVPGQQTGELFF,TGCGCCAGCAGCCAAGTACCGGGACAACAAACCGGGGAGCTGTTTTTT
.,TRBJ2-3,TRBV7-2,.,CASSLGLANVDTQYF,TGTGCCAGCAGCTTAGGCCTAGCGAACGTAGATACGCAGTATTTT
.,TRBJ2-5,TRBV11-2,.,CASSLGAIPQETQYF,TGTGCCAGCAGCTTAGGGGCCATTCCCCAAGAGACCCAGTACTTC
once,TRBJ2-3,TRBV7-2,.,CASSLGAGNTDTQYF,TGTGCCAGCAGCTTAGGGGCGGGTAACACAGATACGCAGTATTTT
few,TRBJ1-2,TRBV15,.,CATSRGETPGYTF,TGTGCCACCAGCAGAGGAGAGACACCCGGCTACACCTTC
.,TRBJ2-5,TRBV15,.,CATSSGGGTETQYF,TGTGCCACCAGCAGTGGCGGGGGCACAGAGACCCAGTACTTC
.,TRBJ1-6,TRBV5-1,TRBD1,CASSPGQGLGTLHF,TGCGCCAGCAGCCCGGGACAGGGACTAGGAACCCTCCACTTT
few,TRBJ1-2,TRBV6-1,.,CASSGGDFKSYGYTF,TGTGCCAGCAGTGGGGGGGACTTTAAATCCTATGGCTACACCTTC
.,TRBJ1-2,TRBV5-6,.,CASSLAGGMGYGYTF,TGTGCCAGCAGCTTGGCCGGCGGGATGGGCTATGGCTACACCTTC
.,TRBJ2-7,TRBV6-6,.,CASSLQGGSYEQYF,TGTGCCAGCAGTCTACAGGGGGGGTCCTACGAGCAGTACTTC
once,TRBJ2-7,TRBV10-3,.,CAISVSAAYEQYF,TGTGCCATCAGTGTGTCAGCGGCCTACGAGCAGTACTTC
once,TRBJ2-2,TRBV7-6,TRBD1,CASSKTGGSTGELFF,TGTGCCAGCAGCAAAACAGGGGGCAGCACCGGGGAGCTGTTTTTT
.,TRBJ1-2,TRBV5-4,TRBD1,CASSWGGQGSRGYTF,TGTGCCAGCAGCTGGGGGGGACAGGGAAGTAGGGGCTACACCTTC
once,TRBJ2-5,TRBV6-6,.,CASSYDINDETQYF,TGTGCCAGCAGTTACGACATAAACGATGAGACCCAGTACTTC
.,TRBJ1-2,TRBV6-1,TRBD1,CASSSGGDGYTF,TGTGCCAGCAGTTCAGGGGGAGATGGCTACACCTTC
.,TRBJ1-6,TRBV9,TRBD1,CASSDGTVNSPLHF,TGTGCCAGCAGCGATGGGACAGTAAATTCACCCCTCCACTTT
.,TRBJ1-6,TRBV5-6,.,CASSFLGGGSPLHF,TGTGCCAGCAGCTTTCTTGGGGGGGGCTCACCCCTCCACTTT
.,TRBJ1-2,TRBV15,TRBD1,CATSSGTGLGYTF,TGTGCCACCAGCAGTGGGACAGGGCTTGGCTACACCTTC
.,TRBJ2-7,TRBV2,.,CASSPDSGNYEQYF,TGTGCCAGCAGTCCGGACAGTGGAAACTACGAGCAGTACTTC
.,TRBJ2-1,TRBV30,TRBD2,CAWSSPPGLEQFF,TGTGCCTGGAGTTCGCCGCCGGGACTAGAGCAGTTCTTC